Listed below are T cell receptor beta chains from one sample, sequenced in a study of naive CD8 T cells in extremely preterm neonates. Clones were sequenced by immunoSEQ multiplex PCR, and TCRdb holds only the in-frame ones, with some missing. Seen here are around 25,000 clones, approximately 88% observed once, and the top ten hold 0.93%. The sequencing sample was made of naive CD8+ T cells from cord blood. These receptors were collected from a boy who was born preterm. Both conserved end residues are part of each CDR3. The D gene is left open where the match is weak. Expanded clones get a size class; other rows say once, few or many, or leave the size out.

J: TRBJ2-1
V: TRBV29-1
D: TRBD1
size: -
DNA: TGCAGCGCTACAGGGGGCAATGAGCAGTTCTTC
CDR3: CSATGGNEQFF

J: TRBJ2-7
V: TRBV5-4
D: TRBD2
size: -
DNA: TGTGCCAGCAGCTTGGCTAGCGGGGGCCACGAGCAGTACTTC
CDR3: CASSLASGGHEQYF

J: TRBJ2-2
V: TRBV30
D: -
size: -
DNA: TGTGCCTGGTTCCCCGGGACCCACACCGGGGAGCTGTTTTTT
CDR3: CAWFPGTHTGELFF

J: TRBJ1-2
V: TRBV9
D: TRBD1
size: -
DNA: TGTGCCAGCAGCGTAGGACAGGGGAGACTCAATGGCTACACCTTC
CDR3: CASSVGQGRLNGYTF

J: TRBJ2-7
V: TRBV7-9
D: -
size: -
DNA: TGTGCCAGCAGCCTCAGACCCTACGAGCAGTACTTC
CDR3: CASSLRPYEQYF

J: TRBJ2-3
V: TRBV19
D: TRBD2
size: -
DNA: TGTGCCAGTAGTATAGATCGGGGGGGCACAGATACGCAGTATTTT
CDR3: CASSIDRGGTDTQYF

J: TRBJ2-3
V: TRBV7-3
D: -
size: -
DNA: TGTGCCAGCAGCTTAACGCGGAGCACAGATACGCAGTATTTT
CDR3: CASSLTRSTDTQYF

J: TRBJ2-5
V: TRBV4-3
D: TRBD2
size: -
DNA: TGCGCCAGCAGCCAAGTCCCCGATTGGACTAGCGGGGGAGAGACCCAGTACTTC
CDR3: CASSQVPDWTSGGETQYF

J: TRBJ1-4
V: TRBV6-5
D: -
size: once
DNA: TGTGCCAGCAGTTATGGGACAAATGAAAAACTGTTTTTT
CDR3: CASSYGTNEKLFF

J: TRBJ1-2
V: TRBV27
D: -
size: -
DNA: TGTGCCAGCAGTTTAAGTGGACAGAGCTATGGCTACACCTTC
CDR3: CASSLSGQSYGYTF

J: TRBJ2-3
V: TRBV4-2
D: TRBD1
size: once
DNA: TGTGCCAGCCGGGACAGGGGCACAGATACGCAGTATTTT
CDR3: CASRDRGTDTQYF

J: TRBJ1-1
V: TRBV10-3
D: -
size: once
DNA: TGTGCCATCAGTGAGGGGGACATGAACACTGAAGCTTTCTTT
CDR3: CAISEGDMNTEAFF

J: TRBJ2-7
V: TRBV7-2
D: TRBD1
size: -
DNA: TGTGCCATCGGACAGGGAAGCTACGAGCAGTACTTC
CDR3: CAIGQGSYEQYF

J: TRBJ2-5
V: TRBV6-5
D: -
size: -
DNA: TGTGCCAGCAGTTACTCAAGACAGCAAGAGACCCAGTACTTC
CDR3: CASSYSRQQETQYF

J: TRBJ1-2
V: TRBV9
D: TRBD1
size: -
DNA: TGTGCCAGCAGACAGGGGGCGCATGGCTACACCTTC
CDR3: CASRQGAHGYTF

J: TRBJ2-7
V: TRBV4-3
D: -
size: -
DNA: TGCGCCAGCAGCCAAGATGGGGCGGGGGCGAGGTACGAGCAGTACTTC
CDR3: CASSQDGAGARYEQYF

J: TRBJ2-1
V: TRBV27
D: TRBD2
size: -
DNA: TGTGCCAGCAGTTTAGGGGGGGGCAATGAGCAGTTCTTC
CDR3: CASSLGGGNEQFF

J: TRBJ2-7
V: TRBV18
D: -
size: -
DNA: TGTGCCAGCTCACCAGGGGACGAGCAGTACTTC
CDR3: CASSPGDEQYF

J: TRBJ2-7
V: TRBV10-3
D: -
size: -
DNA: TGTGCCATCAGTGAGAGCAACTACGAGCAGTACTTC
CDR3: CAISESNYEQYF

J: TRBJ2-3
V: TRBV7-3
D: -
size: -
DNA: TGTGCCAGCAGCTTAACAGGGGGCACAGATACGCAGTATTTT
CDR3: CASSLTGGTDTQYF

J: TRBJ2-7
V: TRBV7-9
D: -
size: -
DNA: TGTGCCAGCAGCTTGACTAGCTACGAGCAGTACTTC
CDR3: CASSLTSYEQYF

J: TRBJ2-1
V: TRBV5-4
D: TRBD2
size: few
DNA: TGTGCCAGCAGCTCTAGCGGGGGGAATGAGCAGTTCTTC
CDR3: CASSSSGGNEQFF

J: TRBJ2-7
V: TRBV11-2
D: TRBD2
size: -
DNA: TGTGCCAGCAGCTTAGTTCGGTCTAGCGGGGCCGAGCAGTACTTC
CDR3: CASSLVRSSGAEQYF

J: TRBJ2-3
V: TRBV5-8
D: TRBD1
size: -
DNA: TGTGCCAGCAGCTTGCAGGGGGCAGATACGCAGTATTTT
CDR3: CASSLQGADTQYF

J: TRBJ2-1
V: TRBV11-2
D: TRBD2
size: -
DNA: TGTGCCAGCAGCTTACTAAGCGGGGGGAGCTCCTACAATGAGCAGTTCTTC
CDR3: CASSLLSGGSSYNEQFF

J: TRBJ2-7
V: TRBV27
D: TRBD1
size: -
DNA: TGTGCCAGCAGCACCGGGACAGGGGGCTACGAGCAGTACTTC
CDR3: CASSTGTGGYEQYF

J: TRBJ1-5
V: TRBV9
D: TRBD1
size: -
DNA: TGTGCCAGCAGCGTAGGGACAGGGGGCCAGCCCCAGCATTTT
CDR3: CASSVGTGGQPQHF

J: TRBJ1-1
V: TRBV10-3
D: -
size: -
DNA: TGTGCCATCAGTGAAGGGGGCACTGAAGCTTTCTTT
CDR3: CAISEGGTEAFF

J: TRBJ2-7
V: TRBV5-8
D: -
size: -
DNA: TGTGCCAGCAGCTTGGGGACAGACTACGAGCAGTACTTC
CDR3: CASSLGTDYEQYF

J: TRBJ2-2
V: TRBV5-4
D: TRBD1
size: -
DNA: TGTGCCAGCAGCTTGGGACAGGGGGCCGGGGAGCTGTTTTTT
CDR3: CASSLGQGAGELFF

J: TRBJ2-7
V: TRBV4-1
D: TRBD2
size: -
DNA: TGCGCCAGCAGCCAAACTCCAGCGGGGGCCTACGAGCAGTACTTC
CDR3: CASSQTPAGAYEQYF

J: TRBJ2-3
V: TRBV9
D: -
size: -
DNA: TGTGCCAGCAGCGTAGGGGGGCGCACAGATACGCAGTATTTT
CDR3: CASSVGGRTDTQYF

J: TRBJ2-3
V: TRBV5-1
D: TRBD2
size: few
DNA: TGCGCCAGCAGCTTGCTAGCGGGGGGCACAGATACGCAGTATTTT
CDR3: CASSLLAGGTDTQYF

J: TRBJ2-3
V: TRBV9
D: TRBD2
size: -
DNA: TGTGCCAGCAGCGTAGGTGGAGGGAGGGGAGATACGCAGTATTTT
CDR3: CASSVGGGRGDTQYF

J: TRBJ1-1
V: TRBV5-1
D: TRBD1
size: -
DNA: TGCGCCAGCAGTTTCCGACAGGGGGCGAACACTGAAGCTTTCTTT
CDR3: CASSFRQGANTEAFF

J: TRBJ2-1
V: TRBV7-6
D: -
size: once
DNA: TGTGCCAGCAGCTTAGCGGGCAGGACAGTCTACAATGAGCAGTTCTTC
CDR3: CASSLAGRTVYNEQFF

J: TRBJ2-7
V: TRBV5-4
D: -
size: -
DNA: TGTGCCAGCAGCTGGGCGGGGTACGAGCAGTACTTC
CDR3: CASSWAGYEQYF

J: TRBJ2-1
V: TRBV19
D: -
size: once
DNA: TGTGCCAGTAGCCGTAACCCAAGCTCCTACAATGAGCAGTTCTTC
CDR3: CASSRNPSSYNEQFF

J: TRBJ1-5
V: TRBV7-6
D: TRBD1
size: -
DNA: TGTGCCAGCAGCTTAGGACAGGGGCAGCCCCAGCATTTT
CDR3: CASSLGQGQPQHF

J: TRBJ2-2
V: TRBV9
D: -
size: -
DNA: TGTGCCAGCAGGACTAGCACCGGGGAGCTGTTTTTT
CDR3: CASRTSTGELFF

J: TRBJ2-5
V: TRBV4-2
D: TRBD2
size: -
DNA: TGTGCCACCCGGACTAGCGGGGAAGAGACCCAGTACTTC
CDR3: CATRTSGEETQYF

J: TRBJ1-1
V: TRBV4-1
D: TRBD1
size: -
DNA: TGCGCCAGCAGCCCGGGACAGGGGAACACTGAAGCTTTCTTT
CDR3: CASSPGQGNTEAFF

J: TRBJ1-6
V: TRBV4-1
D: -
size: -
DNA: TGCGCCAGCAGCCAAGACAGGGCGCGGATACCCCTCCACTTT
CDR3: CASSQDRARIPLHF

J: TRBJ2-2
V: TRBV9
D: -
size: -
DNA: TGTGCCAGCAGCGGACAGGGGAGGGACACCGGGGAGCTGTTTTTT
CDR3: CASSGQGRDTGELFF

J: TRBJ1-5
V: TRBV29-1
D: TRBD1
size: -
DNA: TGCAGCGTGGACAGGGGGCATAGCAATCAGCCCCAGCATTTT
CDR3: CSVDRGHSNQPQHF

J: TRBJ1-1
V: TRBV19
D: -
size: few
DNA: TGTGCCAGTAGTATAGCCAGGAACACTGAAGCTTTCTTT
CDR3: CASSIARNTEAFF

J: TRBJ2-2
V: TRBV19
D: TRBD1
size: -
DNA: TGTGCCAGTAGTATACAGGGGGACACCGGGGAGCTGTTTTTT
CDR3: CASSIQGDTGELFF

J: TRBJ1-1
V: TRBV5-1
D: -
size: -
DNA: TGCGCCAGCAGCCCGGGACAGAACACTGAAGCTTTCTTT
CDR3: CASSPGQNTEAFF

J: TRBJ1-1
V: TRBV30
D: -
size: -
DNA: TGTGCCTGTTGGATAGGGAACACTGAAGCTTTCTTT
CDR3: CACWIGNTEAFF

J: TRBJ2-7
V: TRBV5-1
D: -
size: -
DNA: TGCGCCAGCAGCTTGGATTTAGGGGCGAGGAACGAGCAGTACTTC
CDR3: CASSLDLGARNEQYF

J: TRBJ2-1
V: TRBV13
D: -
size: -
DNA: TGTGCCAGCAGCTTAAACACCTACAATGAGCAGTTCTTC
CDR3: CASSLNTYNEQFF

J: TRBJ2-2
V: TRBV9
D: TRBD2
size: -
DNA: TGTGCCAGCAGCGTAGGGCTAGCGGCTCTGGGAGGGGAGCTGTTTTTT
CDR3: CASSVGLAALGGELFF

J: TRBJ1-4
V: TRBV30
D: -
size: -
DNA: TGTGCCTGGAGTGTGGGACATAATGAAAAACTGTTTTTT
CDR3: CAWSVGHNEKLFF

J: TRBJ1-6
V: TRBV4-3
D: -
size: -
DNA: TGCGCCAGCAGCCAAGATTCTGGTTCACCCCTCCACTTT
CDR3: CASSQDSGSPLHF

J: TRBJ2-7
V: TRBV19
D: -
size: -
DNA: TGTGCCAGTAGTATTCCCGGGAACGAGCAGTACTTC
CDR3: CASSIPGNEQYF

J: TRBJ2-7
V: TRBV6-5
D: TRBD1
size: -
DNA: TGTGCCAGCAGTTACTCGACAGGGGTTTACGAGCAGTACTTC
CDR3: CASSYSTGVYEQYF

J: TRBJ2-7
V: TRBV27
D: TRBD2
size: -
DNA: TGTGCCAGCAGTTTGACTAGCGGGGGGGCCTACGAGCAGTACTTC
CDR3: CASSLTSGGAYEQYF

J: TRBJ2-2
V: TRBV5-4
D: -
size: -
DNA: TGTGCCAGCAGCTTGGACGGGGGTGGGACCGGGGAGCTGTTTTTT
CDR3: CASSLDGGGTGELFF

J: TRBJ2-1
V: TRBV14
D: -
size: -
DNA: TGTGCCAGCAGACTAGAAAACAATGAGCAGTTCTTC
CDR3: CASRLENNEQFF

J: TRBJ1-2
V: TRBV30
D: -
size: -
DNA: TGTGCCTGGAGCGACTGGATCTATGGCTACACCTTC
CDR3: CAWSDWIYGYTF